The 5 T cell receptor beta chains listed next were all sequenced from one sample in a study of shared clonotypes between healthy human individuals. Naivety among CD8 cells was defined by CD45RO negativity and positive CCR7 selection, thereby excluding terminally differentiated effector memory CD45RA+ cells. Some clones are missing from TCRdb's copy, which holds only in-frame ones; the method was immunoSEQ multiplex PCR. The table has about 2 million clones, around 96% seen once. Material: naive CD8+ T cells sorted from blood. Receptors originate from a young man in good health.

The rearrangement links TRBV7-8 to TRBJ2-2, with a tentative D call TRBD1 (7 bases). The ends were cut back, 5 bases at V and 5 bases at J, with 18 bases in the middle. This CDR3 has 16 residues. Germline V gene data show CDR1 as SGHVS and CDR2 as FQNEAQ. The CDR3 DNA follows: TGTGCCAGCAGCCTTAGACAGGGAGGACAGACCGGGGAGCTGTTTTTT. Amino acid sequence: CASSLRQGGQTGELFF.

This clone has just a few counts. CDR3 loop: CASSIGLGFEQYF. The CDR3 DNA reads as TGTGCCAGTAGTATAGGCCTGGGGTTCGAGCAGTACTTC. J is TRBJ2-7 and V is TRBV19, with unresolved D. Trimming cost V 1 base and J 6 bases, with 10 bases left between them. The CDR3 extends over 13 amino acids. Germline V lookup: CDR1 LNHDA, CDR2 SQIVND (reference sequence).

The CDR3 bases are TGTGCCAGCAGCCCCGGCCCGACAGGGCATCGGTACGAGCAGTACTTC. Its protein product is CASSPGPTGHRYEQYF. The J gene is TRBJ2-7, the V gene TRBV11-2; 7 nucleotides match TRBD1. V shed 5 bases and J 4 bases; nucleotides not matched to a gene: 14. Germline V gene sequence: CDR1 SGHAT, CDR2 FQNNGV. CDR3 length: 16 amino acids.

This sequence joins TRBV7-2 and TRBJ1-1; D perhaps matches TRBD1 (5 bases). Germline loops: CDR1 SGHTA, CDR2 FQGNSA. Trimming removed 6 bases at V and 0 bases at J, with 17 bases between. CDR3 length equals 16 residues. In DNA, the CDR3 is TGTGCCAGCAGTGTGATTGGAGGGGCTATGAACACTGAAGCTTTCTTT. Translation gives CASSVIGGAMNTEAFF.

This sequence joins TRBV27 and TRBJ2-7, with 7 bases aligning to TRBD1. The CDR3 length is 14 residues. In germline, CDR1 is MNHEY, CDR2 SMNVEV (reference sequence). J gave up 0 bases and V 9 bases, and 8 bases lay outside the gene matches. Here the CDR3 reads CASAPTGFSYEQYF. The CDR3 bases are TGTGCCAGTGCGCCGACAGGGTTCTCCTACGAGCAGTACTTC.